The subject of this entry is one TCR beta chain. Its antigen is currently unknown. This sample was taken from a study of T cell responses to AZD1222 COVID-19 vaccine. Study-wide findings and caveats: In all cases, repertoires were sampled only after the peak T cell response. Donors were chiefly white British, with a greater number of females, and clonal diversity was perhaps underestimated.

Here immunoSEQ multiplex PCR was the method, and the copy in TCRdb shows in-frame clones only, minus some. The data contain about 99,000 clones, over 90% of them singletons. CDR1 is SGHTA, CDR2 FQGNSA, per germline. Germline trimming cut 0 bases from V and 3 bases from J; bases unmatched to any gene: 7. The CDR3 consists of 16 residues. This chain joins TRBV7-2 and TRBJ1-2, with 7 bases fitting TRBD1. The sequencing here drew on peripheral blood, taken on day 0 of AZD1222 vaccination. The sequence was obtained from an adult in good health. CDR3: CASSLAYRGKDYGYTF. The DNA of the CDR3 is TGTGCCAGCAGCTTAGCCTACAGGGGCAAGGACTATGGCTACACCTTC.